The clone carrying this T cell receptor beta chain has only a few counts. TCRdb called the RT-PCR reads again in MiXCR, with one record for every CDR3 protein. Seen here are about 540,000 distinct CDR3 sequences, under 30% observed once, and the top ten hold 2.5% to 3%. The record originates from a study of response to subunit inactivated influenza vaccine. Trimming took 7 bases from V and 0 from J, leaving 13 bases between them. The germline CDR1 and CDR2 sequences are LNHDA and SQIVND (reference sequence). The CDR3 length is 15 residues. The same sample was also used in a study of T cells expressing NK-cell markers. That paper adds: TCR beta cDNA was made by 5'RACE template switching with UMIs. In sorted CD3+CD56+NKG2C+, CD3+CD56+NKG2C- and CD3+CD56-NKG2C+ T cells, TCR beta repertoires were obtained.

This clonotype originated in a man in his fifties or sixties who received an inactivated influenza vaccine. The starting material was CD4+ T cells sorted from PBMCs, obtained 11 to 12 days after vaccination. The chain is built from TRBV19 and TRBJ1-5; no reliable D call. The CDR3, as DNA: TGTGCCAGTACTACAGCTTATTATAGCAATCAGCCCCAGCATTTT. Translating gives CASTTAYYSNQPQHF.